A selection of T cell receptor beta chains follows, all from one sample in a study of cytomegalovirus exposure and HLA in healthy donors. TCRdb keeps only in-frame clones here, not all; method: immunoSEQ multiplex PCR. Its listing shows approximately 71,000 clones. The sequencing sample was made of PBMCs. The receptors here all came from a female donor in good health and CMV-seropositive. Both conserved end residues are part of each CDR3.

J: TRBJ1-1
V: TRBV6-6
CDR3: CASSYGTGLAFF

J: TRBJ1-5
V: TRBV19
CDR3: CASSIQGGGQPQHF

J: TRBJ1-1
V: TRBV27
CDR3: CASSPQQRNTEAFF

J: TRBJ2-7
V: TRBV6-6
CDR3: CASKARSYEQYF

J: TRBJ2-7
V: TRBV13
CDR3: CASSGRAGGPGSLYEQYF

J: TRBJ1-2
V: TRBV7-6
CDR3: CASSPTGDYGYTF

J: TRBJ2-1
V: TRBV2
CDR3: CANRRDRDNEQFF

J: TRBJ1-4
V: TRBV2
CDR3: CASSYDRENEKLFF

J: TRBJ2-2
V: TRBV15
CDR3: CATSREDRGTGELFF

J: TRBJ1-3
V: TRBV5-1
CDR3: CASSLQPSSSGNTIYF

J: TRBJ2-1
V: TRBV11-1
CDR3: CASVGGYRAGGINEQFF

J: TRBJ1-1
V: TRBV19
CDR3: CASSTDRGNTEAFF

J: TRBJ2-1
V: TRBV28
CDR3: CASSLRYNEQFF

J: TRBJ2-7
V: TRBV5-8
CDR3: CASSNRDRAYEQYF

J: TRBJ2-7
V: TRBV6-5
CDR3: CASSYEAGGSDEQYF

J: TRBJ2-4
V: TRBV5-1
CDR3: CASSYESAKNIQYF

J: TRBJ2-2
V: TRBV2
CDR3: CASSEIRDGELFF

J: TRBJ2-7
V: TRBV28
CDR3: CASSPPTYEQYF

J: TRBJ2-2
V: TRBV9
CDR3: CASSPWTKNTGELFF

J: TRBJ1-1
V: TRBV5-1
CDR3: CASSLAGGSMNTEAFF

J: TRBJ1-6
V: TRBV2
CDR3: CASKTAWASDSPLHF

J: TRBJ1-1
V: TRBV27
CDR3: CASSSGTGRDRTEAFF

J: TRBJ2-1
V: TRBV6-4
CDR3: CASSDGFGGRNNEQFF

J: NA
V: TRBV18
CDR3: CASSPPTGGNSEQYF

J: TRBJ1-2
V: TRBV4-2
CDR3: CASSQDLAGLGYTF